This T cell receptor (beta chain) was observed in a study of OX40 agonist ivuxolimab in advanced cancers. About the research overall: Subjects had a mean age of roughly 57 years, with a range of 23 to 79; around 83% were male. Three patients responded partially, comprising one with hepatocellular carcinoma and two with cutaneous melanoma. The study, taken as a whole, reports: A proportion of nonresponders additionally exhibited low normalized T-cell clonal expansion.

Blood was sampled at baseline, cycle 4 day 1, and cycle 7 day 1. Profiling relied on immunoSEQ multiplex PCR, and the TCRdb table lists in-frame clones only, not all of them. The sample lists about 99,000 clones, approximately 94% seen once, with around 2% in the top ten. Comment on this clone: Its antigen remains unidentified.

After removal of 0 bases from V and 5 bases from J, the junction contained 9 bases not matched to a gene. Per the germline V gene, CDR1 is SGDLS and CDR2 is YYNGEE. This CDR3 has 16 residues. The TCR sequence derives from an adult with an advanced solid tumor such as melanoma, head and neck, liver or kidney cancer. The chain has TRBV9 and TRBJ2-5; 8 bases match TRBD2. The sequenced sample was CD4+ or CD8+ T cells sorted from blood, obtained in a trial of the OX40 agonist ivuxolimab. The CDR3 loop is CASSVAFGGAGETQYF. CDR3 nucleotides: TGTGCCAGCAGCGTAGCTTTCGGGGGGGCGGGGGAGACCCAGTACTTC.